This T cell receptor (beta chain) comes out of a study of blood T cell repertoires in COVID-19. Study details: There were acute and convalescent COVID-19 samples, and they came from the United States, Italy and Spain. From T cells, B-cell-depleted T cells, or PBMCs came the material, which was cDNA or gDNA.

Germline V gene lookup returns CDR1 KGHSH and CDR2 LQKENI. The CDR3 totals 17 residues. The V segment lost 3 bases and the J segment 2 bases; nucleotides outside the gene matches: 6. Authors' methods: Reference gene primers were amplified, and this amplification served to estimate nucleated cell counts. Measured with immunoSEQ multiplex PCR; TCRdb has only the in-frame clones, and not every one. V, J and clone size were drawn from that table, and D and trimming were deduced from the DNA. The table records some 400,000 clones, about four fifths of them present only once. The gene calls are TRBV18 and TRBJ1-5; 11 bases agree with TRBD1. Material: peripheral blood. The clonotype comes from a human donor with acute or convalescent COVID-19. The donor label of this sample is uncertain. The CDR3, as DNA: TGTGCCAGCTCACCTTGGACAGGGGGCGAAGGCAATCAGCCCCAGCATTTT. It yields the protein CASSPWTGGEGNQPQHF.